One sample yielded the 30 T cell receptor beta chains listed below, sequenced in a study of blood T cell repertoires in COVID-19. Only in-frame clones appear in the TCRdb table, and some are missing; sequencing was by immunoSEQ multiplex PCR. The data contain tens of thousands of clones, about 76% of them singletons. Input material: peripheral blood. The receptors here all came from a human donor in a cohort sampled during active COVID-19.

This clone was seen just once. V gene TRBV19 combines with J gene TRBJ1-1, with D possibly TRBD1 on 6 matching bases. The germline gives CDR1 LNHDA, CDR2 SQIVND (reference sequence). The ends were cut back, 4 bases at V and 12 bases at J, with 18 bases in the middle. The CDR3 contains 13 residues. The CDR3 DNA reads TGTGCCAGTAGTACCCAGACAGGTACTGACTCTTTCTTT. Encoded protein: CASSTQTGTDSFF.

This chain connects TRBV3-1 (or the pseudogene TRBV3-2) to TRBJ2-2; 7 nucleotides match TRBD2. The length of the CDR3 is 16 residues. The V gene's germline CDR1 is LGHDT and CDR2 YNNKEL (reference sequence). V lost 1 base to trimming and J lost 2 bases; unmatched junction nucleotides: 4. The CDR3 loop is CASSQGSSGNTGELFF. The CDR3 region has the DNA TGTGCCAGCAGCCAAGGATCTAGCGGAAACACCGGGGAGCTGTTTTTT.

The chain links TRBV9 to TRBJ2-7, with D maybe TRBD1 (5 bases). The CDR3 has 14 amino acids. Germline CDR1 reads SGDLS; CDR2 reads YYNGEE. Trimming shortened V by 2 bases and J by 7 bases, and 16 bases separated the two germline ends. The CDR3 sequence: CASSVGAVQTEQYF. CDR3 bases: TGTGCCAGCAGCGTTGGGGCAGTACAAACAGAGCAGTACTTC.

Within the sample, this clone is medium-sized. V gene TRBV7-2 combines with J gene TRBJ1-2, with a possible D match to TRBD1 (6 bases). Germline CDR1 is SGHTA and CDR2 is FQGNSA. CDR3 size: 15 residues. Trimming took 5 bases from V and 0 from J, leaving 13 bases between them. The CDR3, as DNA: TGTGCCAGCAGCCCGGGGACACTCTCTAACTATGGCTACACCTTC. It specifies CASSPGTLSNYGYTF. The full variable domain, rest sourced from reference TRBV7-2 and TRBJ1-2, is GAGVSQSPSNKVTEKGKDVELRCDPISGHTALYWYRQSLGQGLEFLIYFQGNSAPDKSGLPSDRFSAERTGGSVSTLTIQRTQQEDSAVYLCASSPGTLSNYGYTFGSGTRLTVV.

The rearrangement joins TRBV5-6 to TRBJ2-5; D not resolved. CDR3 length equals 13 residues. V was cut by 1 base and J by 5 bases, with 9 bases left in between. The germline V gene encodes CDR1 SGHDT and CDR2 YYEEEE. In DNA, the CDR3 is TGTGCCAGCAGCTTGTTGCTGGGCGAGACCCAGTACTTC. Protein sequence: CASSLLLGETQYF.

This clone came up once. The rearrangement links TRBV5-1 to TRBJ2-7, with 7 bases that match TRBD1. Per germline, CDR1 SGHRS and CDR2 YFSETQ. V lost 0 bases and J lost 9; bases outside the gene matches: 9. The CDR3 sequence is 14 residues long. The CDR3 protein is CASSLAGTGEAQYF. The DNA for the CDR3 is TGCGCCAGCAGCTTGGCCGGTACAGGGGAAGCGCAGTACTTC.

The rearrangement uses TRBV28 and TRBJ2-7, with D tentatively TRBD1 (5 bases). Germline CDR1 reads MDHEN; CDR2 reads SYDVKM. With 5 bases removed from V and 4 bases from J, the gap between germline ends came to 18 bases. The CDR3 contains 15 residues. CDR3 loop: CASSVTGPGTYEQYF. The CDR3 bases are TGTGCCAGCAGTGTTACAGGTCCAGGCACTTACGAGCAGTACTTC.

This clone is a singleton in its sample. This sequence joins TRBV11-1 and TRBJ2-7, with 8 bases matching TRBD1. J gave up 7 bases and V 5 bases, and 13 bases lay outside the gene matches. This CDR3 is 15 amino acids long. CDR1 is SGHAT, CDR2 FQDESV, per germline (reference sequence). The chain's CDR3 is CASSPQSQGANEQYF. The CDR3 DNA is TGTGCCAGCAGCCCCCAGAGCCAGGGGGCTAATGAGCAGTACTTC. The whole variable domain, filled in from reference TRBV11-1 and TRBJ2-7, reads EAEVAQSPRYKITEKSQAVAFWCDPISGHATLYWYRQILGQGPELLVQFQDESVVDDSQLPKDRFSAERLKGVDSTLKIQPAELGDSAMYLCASSPQSQGANEQYFGPGTRLTVT.

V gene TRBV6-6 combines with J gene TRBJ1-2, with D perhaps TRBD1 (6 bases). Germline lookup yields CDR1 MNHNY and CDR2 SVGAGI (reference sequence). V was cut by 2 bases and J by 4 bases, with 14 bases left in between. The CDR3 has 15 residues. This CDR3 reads CASSYGQGGGYGYTF. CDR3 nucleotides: TGTGCCAGCAGTTACGGGCAGGGAGGGGGCTATGGCTACACCTTC.

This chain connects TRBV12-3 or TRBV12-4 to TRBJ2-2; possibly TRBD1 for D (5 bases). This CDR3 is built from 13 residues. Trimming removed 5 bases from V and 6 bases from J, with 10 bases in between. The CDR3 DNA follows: TGTGCCAGCAGTCATCAAGGGGCCGGGGAGCTGTTTTTT. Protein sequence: CASSHQGAGELFF.

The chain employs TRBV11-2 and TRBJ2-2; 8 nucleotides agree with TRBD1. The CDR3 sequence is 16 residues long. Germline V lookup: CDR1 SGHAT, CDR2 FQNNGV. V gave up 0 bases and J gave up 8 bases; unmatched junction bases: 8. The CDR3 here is CASSLDRNRGLGELFF. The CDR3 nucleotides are TGTGCCAGCAGCTTAGACCGCAACAGGGGGTTAGGGGAGCTGTTTTTT.

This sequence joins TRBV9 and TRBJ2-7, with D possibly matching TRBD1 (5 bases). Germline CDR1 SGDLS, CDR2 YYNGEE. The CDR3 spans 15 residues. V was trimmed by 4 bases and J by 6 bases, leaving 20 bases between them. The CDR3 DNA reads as TGTGCCAGCAGCCCTCTAGGGGAATTCGGGTTCGAGCAGTACTTC. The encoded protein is CASSPLGEFGFEQYF.

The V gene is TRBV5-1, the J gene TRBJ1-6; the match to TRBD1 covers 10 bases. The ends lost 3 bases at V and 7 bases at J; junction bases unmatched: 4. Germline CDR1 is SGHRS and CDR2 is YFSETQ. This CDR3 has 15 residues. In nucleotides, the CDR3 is TGCGCCAGCAGCTCCATGACAGGGGGCAATTCACCCCTCCACTTT. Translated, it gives CASSSMTGGNSPLHF.

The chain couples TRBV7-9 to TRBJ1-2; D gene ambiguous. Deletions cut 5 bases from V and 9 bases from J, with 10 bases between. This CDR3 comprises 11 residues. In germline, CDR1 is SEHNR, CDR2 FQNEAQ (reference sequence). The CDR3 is CASSRGERYTF. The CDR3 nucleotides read TGTGCCAGCAGCCGAGGAGAACGCTACACCTTC. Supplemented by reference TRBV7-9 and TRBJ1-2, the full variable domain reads DTGVSQNPRHKITKRGQNVTFRCDPISEHNRLYWYRQTLGQGPEFLTYFQNEAQLEKSRLLSDRFSAERPKGSFSTLEIQRTEQGDSAMYLCASSRGERYTFGSGTRLTVV.

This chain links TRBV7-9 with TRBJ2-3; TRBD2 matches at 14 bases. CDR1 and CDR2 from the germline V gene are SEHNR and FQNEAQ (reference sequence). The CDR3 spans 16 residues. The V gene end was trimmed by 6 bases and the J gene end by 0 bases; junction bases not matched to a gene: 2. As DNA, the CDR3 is TGTGCCAGCAGTAGGACTAGCGGGGGGAGCACAGATACGCAGTATTTT. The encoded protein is CASSRTSGGSTDTQYF.

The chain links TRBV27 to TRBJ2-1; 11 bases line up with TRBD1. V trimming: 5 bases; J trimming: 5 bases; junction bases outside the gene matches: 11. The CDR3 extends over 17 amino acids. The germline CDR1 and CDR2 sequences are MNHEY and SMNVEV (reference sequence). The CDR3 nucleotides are TGTGCCAGCAGTCCTCGGACAGGGGGCGGCGGGGACAATGAGCAGTTCTTC. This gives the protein CASSPRTGGGGDNEQFF.

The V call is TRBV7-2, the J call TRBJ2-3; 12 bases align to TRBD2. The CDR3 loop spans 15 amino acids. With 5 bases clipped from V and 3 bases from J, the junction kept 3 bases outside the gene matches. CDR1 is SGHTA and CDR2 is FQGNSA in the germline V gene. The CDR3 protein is CASSGGTSGTDTQYF. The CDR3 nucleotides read TGTGCCAGCAGCGGAGGGACTAGCGGGACAGATACGCAGTATTTT.

CDR3 nucleotide sequence: TGTGCCAGCAGCTTCGAGGTCCCGAACACTGAAGCTTTCTTT. It encodes CASSFEVPNTEAFF. The V and J genes are TRBV5-5 and TRBJ1-1, with no clear D. The CDR3 sequence is 14 residues long. Between the trimmed V and J ends, which lost 2 bases and 1 base, there was a span of 9 bases. Germline CDR1 is SGHKS and CDR2 is YYEKEE (reference sequence). Using reference TRBV5-5 and TRBJ1-1 for the parts outside the CDR3, the full variable domain is DAGVTQSPTHLIKTRGQQVTLRCSPISGHKSVSWYQQVLGQGPQFIFQYYEKEERGRGNFPDRFSARQFPNYSSELNVNALLLGDSALYLCASSFEVPNTEAFFGQGTRLTVV.

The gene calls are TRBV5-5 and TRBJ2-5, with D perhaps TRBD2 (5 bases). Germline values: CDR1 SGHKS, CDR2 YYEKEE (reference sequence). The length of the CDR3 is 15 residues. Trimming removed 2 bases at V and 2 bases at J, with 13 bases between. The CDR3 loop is CASSFFPSGQETQYF. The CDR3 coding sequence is TGTGCCAGCAGCTTCTTTCCGTCGGGGCAAGAGACCCAGTACTTC.

The CDR3: CASSPGTGGLYEQYF. The CDR3 bases are TGTGCCAGCAGCCCTGGGACAGGGGGTCTCTACGAGCAGTACTTC. The chain uses TRBV11-2 and TRBJ2-7, with TRBD1 matching over 11 bases. V lost 5 bases and J lost 3; bases outside the gene matches: 6. The germline V gene has CDR1 SGHAT and CDR2 FQNNGV. CDR3 size: 15 residues.

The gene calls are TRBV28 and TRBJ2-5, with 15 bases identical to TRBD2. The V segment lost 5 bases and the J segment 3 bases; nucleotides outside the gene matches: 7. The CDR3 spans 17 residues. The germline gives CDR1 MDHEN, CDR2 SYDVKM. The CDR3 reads CASSIPGLAGGEETQYF. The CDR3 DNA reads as TGTGCCAGCAGTATCCCAGGACTAGCGGGGGGGGAAGAGACCCAGTACTTC.

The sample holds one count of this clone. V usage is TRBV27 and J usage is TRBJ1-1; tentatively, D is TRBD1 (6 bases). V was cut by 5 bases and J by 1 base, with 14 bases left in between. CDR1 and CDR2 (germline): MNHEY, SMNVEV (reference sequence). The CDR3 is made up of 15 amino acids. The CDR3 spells CASSPVQGSNTEAFF. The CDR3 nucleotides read TGTGCCAGCAGTCCAGTACAGGGATCGAACACTGAAGCTTTCTTT.

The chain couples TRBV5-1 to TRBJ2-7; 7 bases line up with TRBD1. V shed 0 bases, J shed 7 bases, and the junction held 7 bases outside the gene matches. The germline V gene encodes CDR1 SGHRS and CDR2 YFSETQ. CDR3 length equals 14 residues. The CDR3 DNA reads TGCGCCAGCAGCTTGGCGAAGGGGGCGGAAGAGCAGTACTTC. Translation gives CASSLAKGAEEQYF.

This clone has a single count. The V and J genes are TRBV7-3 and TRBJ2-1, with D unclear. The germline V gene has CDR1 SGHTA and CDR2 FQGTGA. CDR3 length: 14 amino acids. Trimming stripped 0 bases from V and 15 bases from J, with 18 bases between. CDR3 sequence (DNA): TGTGCCAGCAGCTTAACTAGAGACTCCCCGTTACCGTTCTTC. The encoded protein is CASSLTRDSPLPFF.

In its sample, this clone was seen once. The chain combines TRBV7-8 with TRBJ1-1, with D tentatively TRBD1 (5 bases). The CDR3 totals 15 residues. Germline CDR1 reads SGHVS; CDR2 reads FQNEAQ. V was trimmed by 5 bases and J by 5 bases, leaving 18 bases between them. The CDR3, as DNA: TGTGCCAGCAGCCTTATCCACTCAGGGAAAACTGAAGCTTTCTTT. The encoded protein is CASSLIHSGKTEAFF.

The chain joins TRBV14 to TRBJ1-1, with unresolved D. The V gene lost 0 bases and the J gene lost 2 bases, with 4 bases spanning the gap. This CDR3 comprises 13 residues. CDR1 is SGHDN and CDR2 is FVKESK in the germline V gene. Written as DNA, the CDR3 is TGTGCCAGCAGCCAAGACCAAAACACTGAAGCTTTCTTT. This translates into CASSQDQNTEAFF.

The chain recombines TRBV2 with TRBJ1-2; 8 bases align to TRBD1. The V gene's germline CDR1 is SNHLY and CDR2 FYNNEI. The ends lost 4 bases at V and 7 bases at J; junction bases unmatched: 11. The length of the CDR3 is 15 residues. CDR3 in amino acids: CASSARTGWSSGYTF. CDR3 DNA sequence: TGTGCCAGCAGTGCCCGGACAGGGTGGTCTAGTGGCTACACCTTC.

CDR3 coding DNA: TGTGCCATCAGTGCCAAGCGGGAAGGGAATGAGCAGTTCTTC. This sequence encodes CAISAKREGNEQFF. The gene calls are TRBV10-3 and TRBJ2-1, with 7 bases lining up with TRBD2. V lost 4 bases and J lost 7; bases outside the gene matches: 7. Germline CDR1 reads ENHRY; CDR2 reads SYGVKD. This CDR3 has 14 amino acids.

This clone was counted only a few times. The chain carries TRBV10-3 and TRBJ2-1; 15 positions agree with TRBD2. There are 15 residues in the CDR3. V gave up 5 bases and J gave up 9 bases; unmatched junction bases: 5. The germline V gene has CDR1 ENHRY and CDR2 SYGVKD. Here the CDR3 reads CAISNPGLAGGEQFF. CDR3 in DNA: TGTGCCATCAGTAATCCGGGACTAGCGGGGGGTGAGCAGTTCTTC.

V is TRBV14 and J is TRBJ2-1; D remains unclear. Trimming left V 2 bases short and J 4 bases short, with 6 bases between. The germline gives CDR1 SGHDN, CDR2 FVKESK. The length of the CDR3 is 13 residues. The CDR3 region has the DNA TGTGCCAGCAGCCAAAACAATTACAATGAGCAGTTCTTC. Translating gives CASSQNNYNEQFF.